The clone carrying this T cell receptor (beta chain) was counted once. Its target is not known. Trimming pared 3 bases from V and 4 bases from J, leaving 12 bases between. Germline V CDR1 and CDR2: MDHEN, SYDVKM. This CDR3 contains 14 residues. TCRdb's copy holds only in-frame clones and misses some; the assay was immunoSEQ multiplex PCR. The repertoire consists of 200,000 or so clones, with 80% to 90% occurring once and the leading ten covering 1.5% to 2.5%. This record belongs to a study of cytomegalovirus exposure and HLA in healthy donors. Study results and limitations: TCR beta chains numbering under 200 were designated cytomegalovirus-associated. While the bulk of TCR sequences proved rare, some public TCRs turned up in many donors.

This rearrangement joins TRBV28 to TRBJ1-2; D possibly corresponds to TRBD1 (5 bases). The TCR originated in a woman aged 18 to 35 in good health and CMV-seropositive. Material for sequencing was PBMCs. The CDR3 DNA follows: TGTGCCAGCAGTTTCCAGGGTGACTCCTATGGCTACACCTTC. It specifies CASSFQGDSYGYTF.